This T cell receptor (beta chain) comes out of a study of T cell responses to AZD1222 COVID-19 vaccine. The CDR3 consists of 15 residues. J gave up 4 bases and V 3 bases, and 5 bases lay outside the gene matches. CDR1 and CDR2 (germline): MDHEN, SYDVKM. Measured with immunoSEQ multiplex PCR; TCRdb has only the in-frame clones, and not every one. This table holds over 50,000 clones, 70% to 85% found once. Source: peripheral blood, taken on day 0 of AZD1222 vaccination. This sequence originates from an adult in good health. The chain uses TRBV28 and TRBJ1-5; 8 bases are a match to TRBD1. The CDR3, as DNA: TGTGCCAGCAGTTTGCGACAGGGGAGGAATCAGCCCCAGCATTTT. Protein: CASSLRQGRNQPQHF.